This record looks at one T cell receptor beta chain sequence and its context. This clone was seen a single time. The clone's antigen remains unknown. Base qualities are missing; no much larger clone stands one base away. The CDR3 contains 11 residues, cysteine and phenylalanine counted. Solely the CDR3 DNA is kept, with 33 bases framed from the first base. CDR1 and CDR2 were assigned from the germline V gene as SGHVS and FNYEAQ. The germline ends are 1 base apart after V is trimmed by 4 bases and J by 4 bases. This entry belongs to a study of OX40 agonist ivuxolimab in advanced cancers. With regard to the full study: Ivuxolimab, which targeted the costimulatory receptor OX40 (CD134), was an agonistic, fully human IgG2 monoclonal antibody. Intravenous ivuxolimab was administered to patients every 2 weeks at six dose levels: 0.01, 0.1, 0.3, 1.5, 3 and 10 mg/kg. Peripheral TCRbeta sequencing was intended to test whether TCR sequence diversity was altered and clonal T-cell expansion was caused by ivuxolimab. Three dose-escalation patients achieved partial responses, one with hepatocellular carcinoma and two with cutaneous melanoma. The paper describes the monotherapy dose-escalation part (N ≈ 50 patients) of the phase I trial of ivuxolimab. The dose-escalation cohort was around 84% male with a mean age of about 54 years, ranging from roughly 20 to 80. Among the roughly 50 dose-escalation patients, about 20 had hepatocellular carcinoma, 15 or so melanoma, 9 renal cell carcinoma and 9 head and neck cancer. Prior anti-PD-1, anti-PD-L1 or anti-CTLA-4 therapy was permitted, and checkpoint inhibitors had been received by roughly two fifths of dose-escalation patients. Here is what the overall study found, with its caveats: Low levels of normalized T-cell clonal expansion were also seen in some patients who did not respond. In the 0.1-3.0 mg/kg groups, partial responders had among the lowest normalized peripheral clonal expansion, particularly in CD8+ T cells. On average, CD8+ T cells showed more expanded clones than CD4+ T cells after ivuxolimab. The antigen specificity of the clonally expanded peripheral T cells was not determined. Clonal expansion of both CD4+ and CD8+ blood T cells was observed from baseline to week 6 at doses 0.1 to 3.0 mg/kg.

For sequencing of the TCRbeta CDR3 region, genomic DNA was extracted from the sorted cells. TCRbeta CDR3 regions were sequenced using the immunoSEQ Assay. TCRdb retrieved this table from immuneACCESS and kept in-frame rearrangements only. Not all clones are present; in checked studies, unresolved V genes account for under half, and no reason is known for the remainder. Recorded for this sample are 57,000 or so clones; 80% to 95% of them occurred a single time. In total, the top ten clones hold less than 0.7% of the sample. The trial excluded patients who had a history of autoimmune disease or were on systemic immunosuppression. Peripheral blood for TCR sequencing was drawn from every dose cohort at baseline, at cycle 4 day 1 and at cycle 7 day 1. The samples were drawn from a first-in-human, open-label, multicenter phase I dose-escalation trial of ivuxolimab. Adults with locally advanced or metastatic head and neck squamous cell, hepatocellular, melanoma or renal cell carcinoma were enrolled in the trial. CD4+ and CD8+ T cells were sorted separately from peripheral blood before TCR sequencing.

Source: CD4+ or CD8+ T cells sorted from blood, taken in a trial of the OX40 agonist ivuxolimab. The chain links TRBV7-6 with TRBJ2-2; no D gene is confidently identified. The TCR was taken from an adult with an advanced solid tumor such as melanoma, head and neck, liver or kidney cancer. The DNA sequence is TGTGCCAGCAGCTCCACCGGGGAGCTGTTTTTT. This translates into CASSSTGELFF.